The 9 T cell receptor beta chains below come from one sample, sequenced in a study of CD8 T cells in Susac syndrome. An amount of RNA that ranged from roughly 0.5 to 1 ug was reverse transcribed with random hexamers. One entry per CDR3 protein, called by TCRdb with MiXCR from the immunoSEQ multiplex PCR reads. The sample carries some 170,000 distinct CDR3 sequences, around 94% recorded once. Sequenced: CD4+ T cells from PBMCs. The source is a human donor with Susac syndrome.

The J gene is TRBJ2-7, the V gene TRBV7-3; no clear D gene. Trimming left V 5 bases short and J 5 bases short, with 13 bases between. The CDR3 is 13 residues long. The germline CDR1 and CDR2 sequences are SGHTA and FQGTGA. The CDR3 is CASSRVGSDEQYF. The CDR3 DNA sequence: TGTGCCAGCAGCAGGGTCGGTTCCGACGAGCAGTACTTC.

The V and J genes are TRBV19 and TRBJ2-7; 7 bases fit TRBD1. The CDR3 sequence is 15 residues long. The junction had 5 bases not matched to a gene; V was cut back by 2 bases and J by 1 base. Per germline, CDR1 LNHDA and CDR2 SQIVND (reference sequence). The CDR3 DNA is TGTGCCAGTAGTATAATGGGGGACAGATCCTACGAGCAGTACTTC. The encoded protein is CASSIMGDRSYEQYF. Full variable domain (remainder filled in from reference TRBV19 and TRBJ2-7): DGGITQSPKYLFRKEGQNVTLSCEQNLNHDAMYWYRQDPGQGLRLIYYSQIVNDFQKGDIAEGYSVSREKKESFPLTVTSAQKNPTAFYLCASSIMGDRSYEQYFGPGTRLTVT.

CDR3 sequence reads: CASSLEVGNEQFF. CDR3 nucleotide sequence: TGTGCCAGCAGCTTAGAAGTTGGTAATGAGCAGTTCTTC. V usage is TRBV7-9 and J usage is TRBJ2-1; D not certain. From germline, CDR1 is SEHNR and CDR2 FQNEAQ (reference sequence). The ends were cut back, 1 base at V and 7 bases at J, with 8 bases in the middle. The CDR3 covers 13 residues.

The chain combines TRBV29-1 with TRBJ2-5; tentatively, D is TRBD2 (5 bases). The CDR3 spans 13 residues. Per germline, CDR1 SQVTM and CDR2 ANQGSEA. The ends were cut back, 7 bases at V and 1 base at J, with 13 bases in the middle. The CDR3 DNA reads TGCAGCGCCGGTGACGGGATCCAAGAGACCCAGTACTTC. Translating it yields CSAGDGIQETQYF.

The chain joins TRBV28 to TRBJ2-2, with 9 positions matching TRBD1. Germline V gene lookup returns CDR1 MDHEN and CDR2 SYDVKM. This CDR3 has 13 amino acids. The junction had 2 bases not matched to a gene; V was cut back by 8 bases and J by 4 bases. The CDR3 coding sequence is TGTGCCAGCGGGACAGGGTCCACCGGGGAGCTGTTTTTT. This encodes CASGTGSTGELFF.

V gene TRBV2 combines with J gene TRBJ1-5; D unclear. The CDR3 is made up of 12 amino acids. V gave up 6 bases and J gave up 6 bases, with 9 bases separating them. Germline-derived CDR1 and CDR2 are SNHLY and FYNNEI. CDR3 region: CASRAHGQPQHF. CDR3 bases: TGTGCCAGCAGAGCCCATGGTCAGCCCCAGCATTTT.

This clonotype was seen only once. The CDR3, as DNA: TGCAGCGTTGTTTCCCAGGGGAGTGTAGCTTTCTTT. Translation gives CSVVSQGSVAFF. The chain uses TRBV29-1 and TRBJ1-1; maybe TRBD1 (6 bases). V dropped 4 bases and J dropped 10 bases, with 16 bases sitting between them. CDR1 SQVTM and CDR2 ANQGSEA come from the germline V gene. This CDR3 has 12 amino acids.

The V and J genes are TRBV6-5 and TRBJ2-3, with 8 nucleotides matching TRBD2. Germline-derived CDR1 and CDR2 are MNHEY and SVGAGI. The CDR3 has 16 residues. The V gene end was trimmed by 0 bases and the J gene end by 5 bases; junction bases not matched to a gene: 7. This chain's CDR3 is CASSYSNGGVGDTQYF. The CDR3 DNA reads TGTGCCAGCAGTTACTCGAACGGGGGGGTGGGAGATACGCAGTATTTT.

The chain uses TRBV5-4 and TRBJ1-2, with 7 bases fitting TRBD1. V gave up 5 bases and J gave up 6 bases; unmatched junction bases: 4. The CDR3 totals 12 residues. Looked up from germline, CDR1 is SGHNT and CDR2 is YYREEE (reference sequence). CDR3 residues: CASRRDSDGYTF. In DNA, the CDR3 is TGTGCCAGCAGGCGGGACAGCGATGGCTACACCTTC.